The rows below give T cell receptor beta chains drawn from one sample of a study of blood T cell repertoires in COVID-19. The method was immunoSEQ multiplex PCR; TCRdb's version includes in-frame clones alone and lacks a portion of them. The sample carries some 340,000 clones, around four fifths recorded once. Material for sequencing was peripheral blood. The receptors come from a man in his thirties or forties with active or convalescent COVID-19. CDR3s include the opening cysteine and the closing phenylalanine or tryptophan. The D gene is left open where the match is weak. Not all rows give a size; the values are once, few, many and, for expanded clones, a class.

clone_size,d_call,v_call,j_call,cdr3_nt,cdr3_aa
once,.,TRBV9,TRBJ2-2,TGTGCCAGCAGCGTAGATCACGGGGAGCTGTTTTTT,CASSVDHGELFF
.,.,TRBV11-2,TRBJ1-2,TGTGCCAGCAGCCAGTGGGGCGCCGGGTTCGGGTATGCTGGCTACACCTTC,CASSQWGAGFGYAGYTF
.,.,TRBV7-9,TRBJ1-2,TGTGCCAGCAGCTTAGCAGGGGGTAAAGGCTACACCTTC,CASSLAGGKGYTF
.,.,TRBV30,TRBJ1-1,TGTGCCTGGAGAAATTTATACACTGAAGCTTTCTTT,CAWRNLYTEAFF
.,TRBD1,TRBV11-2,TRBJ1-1,TGTGCCAGCACCTCAGGCAGGCAGGGGGGGAACACTGAAGCTTTCTTT,CASTSGRQGGNTEAFF
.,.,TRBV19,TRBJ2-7,TGTGCCAGTAGTATCGTGGGAGGCGAGCAGTACTTC,CASSIVGGEQYF
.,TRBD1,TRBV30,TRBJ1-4,TGTGCCTGGGGGGACAGGAGAGAGGAAAAACTGTTTTTT,CAWGDRREEKLFF
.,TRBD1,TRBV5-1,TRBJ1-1,TGCGCCAGCAGCTTCCAGGACAGGGACACTGAAGCTTTCTTT,CASSFQDRDTEAFF
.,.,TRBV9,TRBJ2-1,TGTGCCAGCAGCGTAGGGCCCGGGAATGAGCAGTTCTTC,CASSVGPGNEQFF
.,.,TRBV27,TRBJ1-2,TGTGCCAGCAGTGCAACAGGGCCCTATGGCTACACCTTC,CASSATGPYGYTF
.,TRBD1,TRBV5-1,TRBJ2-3,TGCGCCAGCAGCTTGGAATGGCAGGGGGCACCAGATACGCAGTATTTT,CASSLEWQGAPDTQYF
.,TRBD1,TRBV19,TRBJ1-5,TGTGCCAGTAGTCTCGGACAGGGAAGTCAGCCCCAGCATTTT,CASSLGQGSQPQHF
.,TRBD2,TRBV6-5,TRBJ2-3,TGTGCCAGCAGTTTAGCGGGGGAACGCACAGATACGCAGTATTTT,CASSLAGERTDTQYF
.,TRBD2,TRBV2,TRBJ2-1,TGTGCCAGCAGAGGTGGACTAGCAGGCTCCTACAATGAGCAGTTCTTC,CASRGGLAGSYNEQFF
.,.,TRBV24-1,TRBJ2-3,TGTGCCACCGGGACAAGTACCACAGATACGCAGTATTTT,CATGTSTTDTQYF
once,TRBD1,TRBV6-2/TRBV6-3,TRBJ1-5,TGTGCCAGCAGTTACTGGGGGGCTAGGGGACAGGCACAGCCCCAGCATTTT,CASSYWGARGQAQPQHF
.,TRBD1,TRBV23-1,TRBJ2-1,TGCGCCAGCAGTCAGCCGAGACAGGGGAAGTGTGAGCAGTTCTTC,CASSQPRQGKCEQFF
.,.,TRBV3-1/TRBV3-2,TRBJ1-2,TGTGCCAGCAGCCAAATGTTCGGGGGGCTTAACTATGGCTACACCTTC,CASSQMFGGLNYGYTF
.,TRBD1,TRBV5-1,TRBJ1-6,TGCGCCAGCAGCCCCGGACAGGGGGGCAATTTTTCACCCCTCCACTTT,CASSPGQGGNFSPLHF
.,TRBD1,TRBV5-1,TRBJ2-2,TGCGCCAGCAGCCCCGGGGACAGGGACGCCGGGGAGCTGTTTTTT,CASSPGDRDAGELFF
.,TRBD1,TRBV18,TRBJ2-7,TGTGCCAGCTCACCGGGACAGGGGATGTACGAGCAGTACTTC,CASSPGQGMYEQYF
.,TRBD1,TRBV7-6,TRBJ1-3,TGTGCCAGCAGCTTAGAGGGACAGAGTGGAAACACCATATATTTT,CASSLEGQSGNTIYF
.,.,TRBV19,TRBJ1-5,TGTGCCAGTAGTATTCGGGATAGCAATCAGCCCCAGCATTTT,CASSIRDSNQPQHF